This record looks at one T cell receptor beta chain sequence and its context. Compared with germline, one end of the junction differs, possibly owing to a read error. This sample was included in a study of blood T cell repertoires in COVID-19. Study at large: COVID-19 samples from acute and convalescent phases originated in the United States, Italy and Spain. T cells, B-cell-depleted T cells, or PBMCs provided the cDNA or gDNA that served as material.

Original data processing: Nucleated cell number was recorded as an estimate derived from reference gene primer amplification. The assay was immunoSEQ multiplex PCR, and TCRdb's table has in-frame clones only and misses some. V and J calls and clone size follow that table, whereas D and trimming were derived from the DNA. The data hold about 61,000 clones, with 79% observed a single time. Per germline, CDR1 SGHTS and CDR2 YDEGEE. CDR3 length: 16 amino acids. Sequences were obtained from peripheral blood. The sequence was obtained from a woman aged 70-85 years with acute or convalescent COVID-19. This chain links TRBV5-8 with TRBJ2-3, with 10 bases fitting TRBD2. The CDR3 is CASTLGTSGTTDTQYF. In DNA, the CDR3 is TGTGCCAGCACCTTGGGAACTAGCGGGACTACAGATACGCAGTATTTT.